A selection of T cell receptor beta chains follows, all from one sample in a study of T-cell memory formation after mild COVID-19. TCRdb itself ran the 5' RACE reads through MiXCR, one entry per CDR3 protein. The table has approximately 300,000 distinct CDR3 sequences, 7% to 10% seen once; the top ten hold roughly 23%. Source material: PBMCs or a T cell subset sorted from them (not recorded which). These receptors all come from a man aged 18 to 30 who had mild COVID-19 (a few samples of this study predate the infection). Cell type and time point are not known. The CDR3 runs from the conserved cysteine through the conserved F or W. The D gene is left open where the match is weak. Size is stated for part of the rows, as once, few or many counts, or as a class when the clone is expanded.

J gene | D gene | clone size | V gene | CDR3 protein | CDR3 DNA
TRBJ2-1 | - | - | TRBV5-1 | CASSLGGRGNEQFF | TGCGCCAGCAGCCTCGGGGGAAGGGGCAATGAGCAGTTCTTC
TRBJ2-7 | - | few | TRBV20-1 | CSASRLYEQYF | TGCAGTGCTAGTAGGCTCTACGAGCAGTACTTC
TRBJ1-2 | - | - | TRBV7-9 | CASSLGAGGYGYTF | TGTGCCAGCAGCTTAGGGGCAGGAGGCTATGGCTACACCTTC
TRBJ2-7 | - | many | TRBV20-1 | CSARAGDSEQYF | TGCAGTGCTAGGGCAGGGGATTCCGAGCAGTACTTC
TRBJ2-5 | - | - | TRBV7-9 | CASSLRSVQETQYF | TGTGCCAGCAGCTTAAGATCTGTCCAAGAGACCCAGTACTTC
TRBJ2-5 | - | - | TRBV28 | CASTATEYQETQYF | TGTGCCAGCACCGCGACAGAATACCAAGAGACCCAGTACTTC
TRBJ1-3 | TRBD1 | few | TRBV20-1 | CSARETGGENTIYF | TGCAGTGCTAGGGAAACAGGGGGCGAAAACACCATATATTTT
TRBJ2-3 | - | few | TRBV15 | CATSRRTGMKTDTQYF | TGTGCCACCAGCAGAAGAACAGGGATGAAGACAGATACGCAGTATTTT
TRBJ2-3 | TRBD1 | many | TRBV24-1 | CATSEDGTGGMDTQYF | TGTGCCACCAGTGAGGACGGGACAGGGGGAATGGATACGCAGTATTTT
TRBJ2-5 | TRBD1 | - | TRBV7-9 | CASSSFRGMETQYF | TGTGCCAGCAGCTCATTCAGGGGGATGGAGACCCAGTACTTC
TRBJ2-5 | TRBD2 | - | TRBV29-1 | CSVLFPTSGSQETQYF | TGCAGCGTTCTATTTCCGACTAGCGGGTCGCAAGAGACCCAGTACTTC
TRBJ1-5 | - | - | TRBV28 | CASSISGEWAQHF | TGTGCCAGCAGCATATCAGGGGAGTGGGCCCAGCATTTT
TRBJ2-7 | - | - | TRBV19 | CASSGGPGSYEQYF | TGTGCCAGTAGTGGGGGACCGGGATCCTACGAGCAGTACTTC
TRBJ2-3 | - | - | TRBV5-1 | CASSLSGTPGADTQYF | TGCGCCAGCAGCTTATCCGGGACACCTGGAGCAGATACGCAGTATTTT
TRBJ2-5 | - | - | TRBV20-1 | CSGGSLETQYF | TGCAGTGGGGGAAGTTTAGAGACCCAGTACTTC
TRBJ1-1 | - | many | TRBV5-1 | CASSSLGGEGTEAFF | TGCGCCAGCAGCTCCCTAGGAGGGGAAGGGACTGAAGCTTTCTTT
TRBJ2-3 | TRBD1 | many | TRBV6-5 | CASSSGTGIDTQYF | TGTGCCAGCAGTTCCGGGACAGGGATCGATACGCAGTATTTT
TRBJ2-2 | - | - | TRBV5-1 | CASSRTERNTGELFF | TGCGCCAGCAGCCGGACGGAAAGAAACACCGGGGAGCTGTTTTTT
TRBJ2-3 | TRBD2 | - | TRBV4-1 | CASSQAPWGGGTDTQYF | TGCGCCAGCAGCCAGGCCCCCTGGGGGGGGGGCACAGATACGCAGTATTTT
TRBJ1-3 | - | - | TRBV18 | CASSPPGLAGNTIYF | TGTGCCAGCTCACCACCGGGACTCGCAGGAAACACCATATATTTT
TRBJ2-1 | - | many | TRBV5-5 | CASRKGLSSYNEQFF | TGTGCCAGCAGAAAAGGACTCAGCTCCTACAATGAGCAGTTCTTC
TRBJ1-2 | TRBD1 | few | TRBV4-2 | CASSQGPDRGYGYTF | TGTGCCAGCAGCCAAGGTCCAGACAGGGGATATGGCTACACCTTC
TRBJ2-7 | TRBD1 | few | TRBV6-4 | CASSDSDRGEQYF | TGTGCCAGCAGTGACTCGGACAGGGGCGAGCAGTACTTC
TRBJ2-1 | TRBD2 | - | TRBV12-3/TRBV12-4 | CASSLRLGRVVNEQFF | TGTGCCAGCAGTTTAAGGCTGGGGAGGGTGGTCAATGAGCAGTTCTTC
TRBJ2-5 | - | many | TRBV4-3 | CASSQDAPPGETQYF | TGCGCCAGCAGCCAAGATGCCCCCCCGGGGGAGACCCAGTACTTC
TRBJ1-2 | - | few | TRBV5-1 | CASSLESPNYGYTF | TGCGCCAGCAGCTTGGAGAGCCCTAACTATGGCTACACCTTC
TRBJ2-5 | TRBD1 | - | TRBV7-2 | CASSPQGVRKTQYF | TGTGCCAGCAGCCCTCAGGGGGTCAGAAAGACCCAGTACTTC
TRBJ1-3 | - | - | TRBV28 | CASHVGRHTSGNTIYF | TGTGCCAGCCACGTTGGCAGGCATACCTCTGGAAACACCATATATTTT
TRBJ2-5 | - | few | TRBV7-8 | CASSLARPRETQYF | TGTGCCAGCAGCTTAGCGCGCCCCCGGGAGACCCAGTACTTC
TRBJ1-2 | - | few | TRBV20-1 | CSARVAGGYTF | TGCAGTGCTAGAGTTGCGGGAGGCTACACCTTC
TRBJ2-3 | - | - | TRBV10-3 | CAAGTDTQYF | TGTGCCGCCGGTACGGATACGCAGTATTTT
TRBJ2-1 | - | many | TRBV9 | CASSVGGEQFF | TGTGCCAGCAGCGTAGGAGGTGAGCAGTTCTTC
TRBJ2-2 | - | many | TRBV5-1 | CASSSLDTGELFF | TGCGCCAGCAGTTCCTTGGACACCGGGGAGCTGTTTTTT
TRBJ1-1 | - | few | TRBV9 | CASSVDPGAGTEAFF | TGTGCCAGCAGCGTCGACCCCGGCGCGGGCACTGAAGCTTTCTTT
TRBJ1-1 | - | - | TRBV10-3 | CAISSGVRNTEAFF | TGTGCCATCAGCTCGGGAGTCAGGAACACTGAAGCTTTCTTT
TRBJ2-1 | - | few | TRBV30 | CAWSVRGSTYNEQFF | TGTGCCTGGAGTGTTCGGGGGTCGACTTACAATGAGCAGTTCTTC
TRBJ1-2 | - | few | TRBV6-5 | CASSFRSNYGYTF | TGTGCCAGCAGTTTTAGGAGTAACTATGGCTACACCTTC
TRBJ2-7 | - | many | TRBV10-3 | CAISAGQGDTYEQYF | TGTGCCATCAGTGCAGGCCAGGGCGACACCTACGAGCAGTACTTC
TRBJ2-1 | - | few | TRBV5-1 | CASSWSGAAAYNEQFF | TGCGCCAGCAGCTGGTCAGGGGCCGCAGCCTACAATGAGCAGTTCTTC
TRBJ1-1 | - | - | TRBV18 | CASSPPLLDTEAFF | TGTGCCAGCTCACCACCATTATTGGACACTGAAGCTTTCTTT
TRBJ1-2 | - | - | TRBV7-3 | CASSGGDRARGYTF | TGTGCCAGCAGCGGAGGGGACCGCGCGCGCGGCTACACCTTC
TRBJ2-7 | - | few | TRBV15 | CATSRVALSSYEQYF | TGTGCCACCAGCAGAGTGGCCCTCAGCTCCTACGAGCAGTACTTC
TRBJ1-2 | TRBD1 | many | TRBV7-9 | CASSLNRGRTNYGYTF | TGTGCCAGCAGCTTAAACAGGGGGCGAACTAACTATGGCTACACCTTC
TRBJ2-7 | - | many | TRBV5-1 | CASSGPGVKYEQYF | TGCGCCAGCAGCGGGCCGGGGGTTAAGTACGAGCAGTACTTC
TRBJ2-2 | - | - | TRBV20-1 | CSAREGRYTGELFF | TGCAGTGCTAGGGAGGGAAGGTACACCGGGGAGCTGTTTTTT
TRBJ2-1 | - | many | TRBV5-1 | CASSPGGDSDNEQFF | TGCGCCAGCAGCCCGGGCGGGGACAGTGACAATGAGCAGTTCTTC
TRBJ2-3 | - | - | TRBV5-1 | CASSKRVPDTQYF | TGCGCCAGCAGCAAGCGGGTACCAGATACGCAGTATTTT
TRBJ1-6 | TRBD1 | - | TRBV2 | CASRADRYNSPLHF | TGTGCCAGCAGAGCGGACAGGTATAATTCACCCCTCCACTTT
TRBJ1-2 | TRBD1 | - | TRBV4-1 | CASSRREQGNYGYTF | TGCGCCAGCAGCCGACGGGAACAGGGGAACTATGGCTACACCTTC
TRBJ1-1 | TRBD1 | few | TRBV4-1 | CASSQGRGYTEAFF | TGCGCCAGCAGCCAAGGCAGGGGGTACACTGAAGCTTTCTTT
TRBJ1-1 | TRBD1 | - | TRBV4-2 | CASSHRRGQVNTEAFF | TGTGCCAGCAGCCACCGCAGGGGGCAGGTGAACACTGAAGCTTTCTTT
TRBJ1-2 | - | many | TRBV5-4 | CASSLDGAYGYTF | TGTGCCAGCAGCCTTGACGGGGCCTATGGCTACACCTTC
TRBJ2-1 | - | many | TRBV5-1 | CASSLHGNYNEQFF | TGCGCCAGCAGCTTGCATGGGAACTACAATGAGCAGTTCTTC
TRBJ1-6 | - | few | TRBV4-1 | CASSQEKGNSPLHF | TGCGCCAGCAGCCAAGAGAAGGGAAATTCACCCCTCCACTTT
TRBJ2-5 | - | few | TRBV6-2/TRBV6-3 | CASSYPTVGLVETQYF | TGTGCCAGCAGTTACCCGACCGTGGGACTGGTGGAGACCCAGTACTTC
TRBJ1-1 | - | many | TRBV6-5 | CASSYRVNTEAFF | TGTGCCAGCAGTTACCGGGTGAACACTGAAGCTTTCTTT
TRBJ1-2 | - | few | TRBV9 | CASSVDLGRNYGYTF | TGTGCCAGCAGCGTAGACTTGGGCAGAAACTATGGCTACACCTTC
TRBJ2-5 | - | - | TRBV6-6 | CASSYFGGHETQYF | TGTGCCAGCAGTTACTTTGGGGGGCACGAGACCCAGTACTTC
TRBJ1-2 | - | few | TRBV9 | CASSALSLSGYTF | TGTGCCAGCAGCGCCTTGTCCCTGAGCGGCTACACCTTC
TRBJ2-6 | - | few | TRBV5-1 | CASSLKGSGANVLTF | TGCGCCAGCAGCTTGAAGGGGTCTGGGGCCAACGTCCTGACTTTC